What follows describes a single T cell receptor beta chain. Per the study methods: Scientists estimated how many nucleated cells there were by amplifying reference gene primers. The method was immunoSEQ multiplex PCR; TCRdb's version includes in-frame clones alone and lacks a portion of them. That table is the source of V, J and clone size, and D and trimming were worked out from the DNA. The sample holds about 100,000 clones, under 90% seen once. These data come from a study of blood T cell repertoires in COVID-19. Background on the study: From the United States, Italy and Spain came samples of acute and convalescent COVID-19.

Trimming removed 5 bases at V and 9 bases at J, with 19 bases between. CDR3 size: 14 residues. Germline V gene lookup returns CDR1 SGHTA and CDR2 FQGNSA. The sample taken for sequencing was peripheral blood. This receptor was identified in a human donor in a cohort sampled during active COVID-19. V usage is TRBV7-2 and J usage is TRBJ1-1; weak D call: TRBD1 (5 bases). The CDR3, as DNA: TGTGCCAGCAGCCCTAGTGGTGGGGCAGGCCAAGCTTTCTTT. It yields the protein CASSPSGGAGQAFF.